What follows describes a single T cell receptor beta chain. The antigen is unknown. A single record per CDR3 protein comes from TCRdb applying MiXCR to the multiplex PCR reads. In the table there are about 63,000 distinct CDR3 sequences, approximately 57% of which are singletons. This entry is derived from a study of breast tumors, draining lymph nodes, adjacent tissues. General study results and limits: Tumor TCR diversity was below lymph nodes but above nontumor tissue. Compared with basal-like, luminal-like tumors shared significantly more repertoire with nontumor tissue. The data were judged consistent with most tumor T cells coming from lymph node and expanding in tumor. That most tumor T cells come from lymph nodes remained unproven.

The CDR3 consists of 11 residues. Looked up from germline, CDR1 is ENHRY and CDR2 is SYGVKD. The germline V and J ends were trimmed by 6 bases and 7 bases, with 10 bases remaining between them. The chain couples TRBV10-3 to TRBJ2-7, with D perhaps being TRBD1 or TRBD2 (6 bases each). This clonotype was sampled from a female donor with breast cancer. Some clones in this sample may be carry-over from other donors' samples. The source material was breast tumor tissue. CDR3 sequence reads: CAIRGGREQYF. CDR3 DNA: TGTGCCATCAGGGGGGGCAGGGAGCAGTACTTC.